This T cell receptor (beta chain) appears in the sequencing data of a study of OX40 agonist ivuxolimab in advanced cancers. Overall study context: Patients in dose escalation had liver, melanoma, kidney or head and neck cancers. The mean age was roughly 60 years, ranging from about 20 to 90, with 82.7% of participants male. Overall study findings and caveats: Some patients who did not respond also had low normalized T-cell clonal expansion.

From germline, CDR1 is SEHNR and CDR2 FQNEAQ (reference sequence). Trimming removed 1 base at V and 4 bases at J, with 10 bases between. The CDR3 has 14 amino acids. Data came from immunoSEQ multiplex PCR; TCRdb stores just in-frame clones and leaves some out. The sample consists of about 45,000 clones, 88% of them appearing once. In regard to this clone: Its antigen is unidentified.

The chain couples TRBV7-9 to TRBJ2-5; either TRBD1 or TRBD2 may fit D (5 bases each). The sequenced sample was CD4+ or CD8+ T cells sorted from blood, obtained in a trial of the OX40 agonist ivuxolimab. This TCR came from an adult with an advanced solid tumor such as melanoma, head and neck, liver or kidney cancer. The CDR3 DNA follows: TGTGCCAGCAGCTTAGGAGGGGCCCGAGAGACCCAGTACTTC. Translating it yields CASSLGGARETQYF.